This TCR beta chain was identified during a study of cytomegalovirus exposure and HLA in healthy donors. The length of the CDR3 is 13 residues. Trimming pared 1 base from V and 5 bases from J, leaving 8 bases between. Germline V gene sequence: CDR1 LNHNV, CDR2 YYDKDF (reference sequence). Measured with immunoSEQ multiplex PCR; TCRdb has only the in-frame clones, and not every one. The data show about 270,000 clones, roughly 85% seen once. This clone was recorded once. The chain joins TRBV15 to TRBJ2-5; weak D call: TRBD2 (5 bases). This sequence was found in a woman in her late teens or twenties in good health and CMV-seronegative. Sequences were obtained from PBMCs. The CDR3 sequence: CATSRVAMETQYF. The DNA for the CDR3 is TGTGCCACCAGCAGAGTAGCGATGGAGACCCAGTACTTC.